Sequencing of this TCR beta chain was carried out in a study of post-analysis software for immune sequencing data. The study's findings and limits: Controls showed significantly higher normalized Chao1 diversity than did multiple sclerosis patients. Patients carried roughly five TRBV segments more frequently than controls did, and TRBV5-6, TRBV5-1 and TRBV20-1 were among them. By F measure, samples from a shared preparation batch strongly co-clustered.

Libraries were made from TCR beta cDNA, and they carried unique molecular identifiers. The authors obtained 400,000 to 600,000 cDNA molecules from approximately 0.95 to 9.8 million T cells. Via MiXCR, TCRdb re-called the PCR reads, giving one row per CDR3 protein. This table holds fewer than 600,000 distinct CDR3 sequences, around 40% found once. This CDR3 is built from 14 residues. Germline V gene lookup returns CDR1 MNHEY and CDR2 SVGAGI. Only a few counts were recorded for this clonotype. What it binds is not known. The receptor comes from a girl aged 5-17 years with multiple sclerosis. The V gene is TRBV6-5, the J gene TRBJ2-5; D is undetermined. The J call may be faulty, since TRBJ2-7 better matches the DNA end. The sequencing input was blood. DNA of the CDR3: TGTGCCAGCAGTTACTCGACGTACGAAACCGAGCAGTACTTC. This sequence encodes CASSYSTYETEQYF.